Shown below are 27 T cell receptor beta chains from a single sample sequenced in a study of shared clonotypes between healthy human individuals. Terminally differentiated effector memory CD45RA+ cells were excluded by CCR7 positive selection of CD45RO-negative cells. Clones were read by immunoSEQ multiplex PCR, and TCRdb kept only the in-frame ones, dropping some. The data hold around 2.1 million clones, with roughly 91% observed a single time. Sequences were obtained from naive CD8+ T cells from PBMCs. The receptors originated from a man between 18 and 35 years old in good health. Some clones in this sample may be carry-over from other donors' samples.

V gene TRBV10-3 combines with J gene TRBJ1-4; 8 positions match TRBD1. CDR1 and CDR2 from the germline V gene are ENHRY and SYGVKD. The CDR3 runs to 16 residues. The V and J ends lost 0 bases and 5 bases, in that order; junction bases with no gene match: 5. CDR3: CAISESLTGENEKLFF. The CDR3 DNA sequence: TGTGCCATCAGTGAGTCGTTGACAGGGGAAAATGAAAAACTGTTTTTT.

The chain employs TRBV13 and TRBJ1-2; 7 bases agree with TRBD1. Per germline, CDR1 PRHDT and CDR2 FYEKMQ (reference sequence). The CDR3 is made up of 15 amino acids. Trimming cost V 5 bases and J 0 bases; bases outside gene matches: 6. The chain's CDR3 is CASSPGTASNYGYTF. The DNA of the CDR3 is TGTGCCAGCAGCCCCGGGACAGCTTCTAACTATGGCTACACCTTC.

The gene calls are TRBV5-5 and TRBJ1-1, with 10 bases aligning to TRBD1. Trimming at V came to 1 base and at J to 6 bases, leaving 6 bases not matched to a gene. This CDR3 is built from 15 residues. Germline CDR1 is SGHKS and CDR2 is YYEKEE (reference sequence). Written as DNA, the CDR3 is TGTGCCAGCAGCTTGTACGGGACAGGGGTCCCTGAAGCTTTCTTT. This sequence encodes CASSLYGTGVPEAFF.

The rearrangement uses TRBV15 and TRBJ1-3; possibly TRBD1 for D (6 bases). The V and J ends lost 1 base and 7 bases respectively, with 14 bases between them. The CDR3 spans 15 residues. CDR1 is LNHNV and CDR2 is YYDKDF in the germline V gene (reference sequence). The CDR3 protein is CATSRVFSQGNTIYF. The CDR3, as DNA: TGTGCCACCAGCAGAGTTTTTAGTCAGGGGAACACCATATATTTT. The full variable domain, its missing parts supplied by reference TRBV15 and TRBJ1-3, is DAMVIQNPRYQVTQFGKPVTLSCSQTLNHNVMYWYQQKSSQAPKLLFHYYDKDFNNEADTPDNFQSRRPNTSFCFLDIRSPGLGDTAMYLCATSRVFSQGNTIYFGEGSWLTVV.

The chain joins TRBV5-1 to TRBJ2-1; D remains ambiguous. The CDR3 runs to 12 residues. CDR1 is SGHRS and CDR2 is YFSETQ in the germline V gene. Trimming shortened V by 4 bases and J by 7 bases, and 9 bases separated the two germline ends. CDR3 bases: TGCGCCAGCAGCGCTTATGTGAATGAGCAGTTCTTC. Translating gives CASSAYVNEQFF.

V gene TRBV29-1 combines with J gene TRBJ2-1, with 13 bases lining up with TRBD2. The CDR3 is made up of 19 amino acids. V lost 3 bases, J lost 4 bases, and 15 bases stayed unmatched. Germline V gene sequence: CDR1 SQVTM, CDR2 ANQGSEA. The CDR3 DNA sequence: TGCAGCGTTGACCTGGGCGGGACTAGCGGGATCCGACGATACAATGAGCAGTTCTTC. Amino acid sequence: CSVDLGGTSGIRRYNEQFF.

The chain carries TRBV6-4 and TRBJ2-1; the match to TRBD1 covers 8 bases. Germline CDR1 reads MRHNA; CDR2 reads SNTAGT. V was clipped by 6 bases and J by 8 bases; unmatched bases: 12. This CDR3 has 15 residues. The CDR3 DNA reads TGTGCCAGCAGCGAACAGGGGGTGGGGTACGATGAGCAGTTCTTC. Translating gives CASSEQGVGYDEQFF.

CDR3 sequence reads: CAISKNGDGDPFTGEQYF. The CDR3 nucleotides read TGTGCCATCAGTAAGAATGGGGACGGGGACCCTTTCACGGGCGAGCAGTACTTC. The chain links TRBV10-3 to TRBJ2-7; D possibly matches TRBD1 or TRBD2 (5 bases each). This CDR3 contains 18 residues. The germline V gene encodes CDR1 ENHRY and CDR2 SYGVKD. The ends were cut back, 5 bases at V and 6 bases at J, with 29 bases in the middle.

In its sample, this clone was seen a few times. The chain is built from TRBV19 and TRBJ1-1; D perhaps matches TRBD1 (5 bases). In germline, CDR1 is LNHDA, CDR2 SQIVND (reference sequence). CDR3 length: 15 amino acids. V lost 5 bases, J lost 0 bases, and 13 bases lay in between. DNA of the CDR3: TGTGCCAGTAGTCCCTATACCAGGGTGAACACTGAAGCTTTCTTT. This codes for CASSPYTRVNTEAFF.

This chain joins TRBV28 and TRBJ2-1; D remains unclear. The CDR3 has 13 amino acids. Deletions cut 3 bases from V and 9 bases from J, with 12 bases between. The V gene's germline CDR1 is MDHEN and CDR2 SYDVKM. The chain's CDR3 is CASSFMANREQFF. CDR3 nucleotide sequence: TGTGCCAGCAGTTTTATGGCCAACCGTGAGCAGTTCTTC.

This chain joins TRBV27 and TRBJ2-7, with 12 positions matching TRBD1. Germline V gene lookup returns CDR1 MNHEY and CDR2 SMNVEV (reference sequence). Losses at the gene ends were 6 bases for V and 7 bases for J; bases not matched to a gene: 10. The CDR3 extends over 15 amino acids. CDR3 residues: CASSPVGQGAWEQYF. In DNA, the CDR3 is TGTGCCAGCAGCCCCGTGGGACAGGGGGCGTGGGAGCAGTACTTC.

Here the CDR3 reads CASRAEGQSGYFYGYTF. The CDR3 DNA follows: TGTGCCAGCAGGGCGGAGGGACAGAGCGGATATTTCTATGGCTACACCTTC. This chain uses TRBV28 with TRBJ1-2; 7 bases agree with TRBD1. CDR1 is MDHEN and CDR2 is SYDVKM in the germline V gene. The CDR3 contains 17 residues. V dropped 6 bases and J dropped 4; count of bases not matched to a gene: 17.

This chain uses TRBV4-2 with TRBJ1-3, with TRBD1 matching 9 bases. The CDR3 has 14 amino acids. Germline assignment: CDR1 LGHNA and CDR2 YNFKEQ. The V gene end was trimmed by 4 bases and the J gene end by 4 bases; junction bases not matched to a gene: 2. CDR3 protein: CASSPDRGGNTIYF. CDR3 in DNA: TGTGCCAGCAGCCCCGACAGGGGGGGAAACACCATATATTTT.

As regards this clone: One end of the junction fails to match germline, which may point to a read error. The chain employs TRBV4-1 and TRBJ1-2; D is undetermined. CDR3 size: 13 residues. In germline, CDR1 is MGHRA, CDR2 YSYEKL. The CDR3 spells CASSQAANLIGSF. CDR3 coding DNA: TGCGCCAGCAGCCAAGCAGCCAACCTGATAGGCTCCTTC.

The CDR3, as DNA: TGTGCCAGCAGCAACAGGGTAGGGTGGGTTGAAAACGAGCAGTACTTC. Translating gives CASSNRVGWVENEQYF. This chain uses TRBV5-4 with TRBJ2-7; D might be TRBD1 (6 bases). V was clipped by 4 bases and J by 5 bases, with 22 bases between them. Germline lookup yields CDR1 SGHNT and CDR2 YYREEE (reference sequence). The CDR3 consists of 16 residues.

The chain employs TRBV19 and TRBJ2-7; 7 bases fit TRBD2. The CDR3 covers 15 residues. V lost 5 bases and J lost 3; bases outside the gene matches: 10. Germline V CDR1 and CDR2: LNHDA, SQIVND (reference sequence). The CDR3 coding sequence is TGTGCCAGTAGTGTTTCGAGTGGGGACTACTACGAGCAGTACTTC. Protein: CASSVSSGDYYEQYF.

This clone was seen a few times. The chain links TRBV29-1 to TRBJ1-1; D is uncertain. In germline, CDR1 is SQVTM, CDR2 ANQGSEA. Trimming removed 4 bases from V and 8 bases from J, with 17 bases in between. The CDR3 has 13 residues. CDR3 bases: TGCAGCGTTGTCCTCCCAGAAACGTACGAAGCTTTCTTT. Its protein is CSVVLPETYEAFF. The whole variable domain, filled in from reference TRBV29-1 and TRBJ1-1, reads SAVISQKPSRDICQRGTSLTIQCQVDSQVTMMFWYRQQPGQSLTLIATANQGSEATYESGFVIDKFPISRPNLTFSTLTVSNMSPEDSSIYLCSVVLPETYEAFFGQGTRLTVV.

The chain combines TRBV4-1 with TRBJ1-5; no firm D call. Deletions cut 1 base from V and 0 bases from J, with 4 bases between. The CDR3 totals 14 residues. Germline assignment: CDR1 MGHRA and CDR2 YSYEKL. The CDR3 region has the DNA TGCGCCAGCAGCCAAGTGAATAGCAATCAGCCCCAGCATTTT. Residues: CASSQVNSNQPQHF.

V and J are TRBV16 and TRBJ2-1; D possibly corresponds to TRBD1 (6 bases). This CDR3 contains 16 residues. Germline loops: CDR1 KGHSY, CDR2 FQNENV. V was shortened by 4 bases and J by 0 bases, with 13 bases between the two germline ends. The CDR3 nucleotides are TGTGCCAGCAGCCGACCGGGACACAACTCCTACAATGAGCAGTTCTTC. This gives the protein CASSRPGHNSYNEQFF.

This rearrangement joins TRBV7-9 to TRBJ1-1; perhaps TRBD1 as D (5 bases). CDR1 is SEHNR, CDR2 FQNEAQ, per germline (reference sequence). The CDR3 has 16 amino acids. The V end lost 0 bases, the J end lost 7 bases, and 18 bases lay between the germline ends. Written as DNA, the CDR3 is TGTGCCAGCAGCTTAGCCGACGGGTGGGGGGTAGTTGAAGCTTTCTTT. It encodes CASSLADGWGVVEAFF.

This chain joins TRBV7-9 and TRBJ2-7; TRBD1 might be the D (6 bases). V lost 5 bases to trimming and J lost 2 bases, with 19 bases between them. CDR1 SEHNR and CDR2 FQNEAQ come from the germline V gene (reference sequence). The CDR3 is 16 residues long. The CDR3 region has the DNA TGTGCCAGCAGCACCTACGACAGGCCCCTCACCTACGAGCAGTACTTC. The encoded protein is CASSTYDRPLTYEQYF.

The table lists this clone with a few counts. The same CDR3 also results from other DNA sequences found in this sample. The chain recombines TRBV7-9 with TRBJ1-3; D ambiguous. V lost 1 base to trimming and J lost 4 bases, with 2 bases between them. The germline CDR1 and CDR2 sequences are SEHNR and FQNEAQ (reference sequence). CDR3 size: 12 residues. The DNA of the CDR3 is TGTGCCAGCAGCTTAGGGGGAAACACCATATATTTT. Translated: CASSLGGNTIYF. The whole variable domain, remainder taken from reference TRBV7-9 and TRBJ1-3, is DTGVSQNPRHKITKRGQNVTFRCDPISEHNRLYWYRQTLGQGPEFLTYFQNEAQLEKSRLLSDRFSAERPKGSFSTLEIQRTEQGDSAMYLCASSLGGNTIYFGEGSWLTVV.

The chain has TRBV7-9 and TRBJ2-6; D remains ambiguous. Germline loops: CDR1 SEHNR, CDR2 FQNEAQ (reference sequence). The CDR3 extends over 13 amino acids. The V gene lost 3 bases and the J gene lost 6 bases, with 6 bases spanning the gap. The CDR3 region is CASSFPSANVLTF. The CDR3 nucleotides are TGTGCCAGCAGCTTCCCCTCGGCCAACGTCCTGACTTTC.

The V and J genes are TRBV28 and TRBJ2-7, with 8 bases fitting TRBD1. Germline loops: CDR1 MDHEN, CDR2 SYDVKM. V trimming: 5 bases; J trimming: 6 bases; junction bases outside the gene matches: 9. The CDR3 is made up of 14 amino acids. In nucleotides, the CDR3 is TGTGCCAGCAGTCCACAGGGGGGAGAAGGCGAGCAGTACTTC. Protein product: CASSPQGGEGEQYF.

V and J are TRBV5-1 and TRBJ2-7; TRBD2 matches 8 bases. From germline, CDR1 is SGHRS and CDR2 YFSETQ. There are 16 residues in the CDR3. The trim removed 0 bases at V and 3 bases at J, leaving 8 bases unmatched. CDR3: CASSLVTSGERYEQYF. The CDR3 nucleotides read TGCGCCAGCAGCTTGGTAACTAGCGGAGAACGCTACGAGCAGTACTTC. Together with reference TRBV5-1 and TRBJ2-7, the CDR3 gives the full variable domain: KAGVTQTPRYLIKTRGQQVTLSCSPISGHRSVSWYQQTPGQGLQFLFEYFSETQRNKGNFPGRFSGRQFSNSRSEMNVSTLELGDSALYLCASSLVTSGERYEQYFGPGTRLTVT.

V is TRBV27 and J is TRBJ2-7; the D call may be TRBD1 or TRBD2 (5 bases each). From germline, CDR1 is MNHEY and CDR2 SMNVEV (reference sequence). The CDR3 has 13 residues. V dropped 4 bases and J dropped 1 base, with 8 bases sitting between them. CDR3 bases: TGTGCCAGCAGTTACGAGGGGTCCTACGAGCAGTACTTC. The encoded protein is CASSYEGSYEQYF.

The chain carries TRBV28 and TRBJ1-5; perhaps TRBD1 as D (6 bases). Germline CDR1 reads MDHEN; CDR2 reads SYDVKM. V shed 6 bases and J shed 7 bases, with 16 bases lying between them. The CDR3 extends over 14 amino acids. CDR3 amino acids: CASRTSGVGQPQHF. The CDR3 region has the DNA TGTGCCAGCAGAACTTCAGGGGTTGGGCAGCCCCAGCATTTT.